These T cell receptor beta chains were read from a single sample in a study of blood T cells in healthy people across ages. TCRdb passed the 5' RACE reads through MiXCR, listing each CDR3 protein once. This table has 630,000 or so distinct CDR3 sequences, less than 40% appearing once. The sequencing input was blood. All receptors derive from a woman over 75 in good health. The CDR3 runs from the conserved cysteine through the conserved F or W. Clone size appears in some rows only: once, few, many, or a class for an expanded clone.

CDR3aa | j_gene | v_gene | abundance
CASTKQGEAFF | TRBJ1-1 | TRBV2 | few
CASSQGDGNYGYTF | TRBJ1-2 | TRBV3-1 | NA
CASSREAGGTEAFF | TRBJ1-1 | TRBV10-3 | few
CASSQDGTEAFF | TRBJ1-1 | TRBV3-1 | few
CASSQDSDTEAFF | TRBJ1-1 | TRBV7-8 | many
CASSGGDSPLHF | TRBJ1-6 | TRBV4-3 | few
CATRASGGRTQYF | TRBJ2-3 | TRBV24-1 | NA
CASSYTGGWGYTF | TRBJ1-2 | TRBV6-6 | many
CASHQIPRNYGYTF | TRBJ1-2 | TRBV28 | NA
CASSPTGGDRVKNIQYF | TRBJ2-4 | TRBV11-2 | many
CATSSGGARDTQYF | TRBJ2-3 | TRBV15 | many
CASSQDKAEGTDTQYF | TRBJ2-3 | TRBV4-2 | many
CSAGTAVIRDTQYF | TRBJ2-3 | TRBV29-1 | few
CASRTGTSNEKLFF | TRBJ1-4 | TRBV28 | many
CASSPSLFGETQYF | TRBJ2-5 | TRBV18 | many
CAISEGTGSYEQYF | TRBJ2-7 | TRBV10-3 | many
CASSLMWNTEAFF | TRBJ1-1 | TRBV6-6 | many
CASSDATSGGRQETQYF | TRBJ2-5 | TRBV10-2 | once
CASSPAPGLGMTDTQYF | TRBJ2-3 | TRBV12-3/TRBV12-4 | NA
CSARVGFPKNIQYF | TRBJ2-4 | TRBV20-1 | NA
CASSLDLSGQGYSGANVLTF | TRBJ2-6 | TRBV5-1 | many
CASSQAGTGSYEQFF | TRBJ2-1 | TRBV4-3 | NA
CASSRSGSATDTQYF | TRBJ2-3 | TRBV7-6 | many
CATSSGTGNNQPQHF | TRBJ1-5 | TRBV24-1 | few
CASSRAGNLNTEAFF | TRBJ1-1 | TRBV5-1 | NA
CASSVDREGTEAFF | TRBJ1-1 | TRBV19 | NA
CASSGMTSGGAFYNEQLF | TRBJ2-1 | TRBV2 | NA
CASSYSGGLYGYTF | TRBJ1-2 | TRBV6-5 | few
CASSLSHGAKNIQYF | TRBJ2-4 | TRBV5-1 | NA
CASSTDGLDEQFF | TRBJ2-1 | TRBV5-1 | many
CAIRENTEAFF | TRBJ1-1 | TRBV10-3 | many
CSLEGQYNEQFF | TRBJ2-1 | TRBV29-1 | NA
CASSSPGPRRAGELFF | TRBJ2-2 | TRBV7-9 | NA
CASSLHGVTSSDTQYF | TRBJ2-3 | TRBV5-1 | NA
CASTPQLLIAGNIQYF | TRBJ2-4 | TRBV6-2/TRBV6-3 | many
CSAGPTGRTDTQYF | TRBJ2-3 | TRBV20-1 | many
CASSFPLSYEQYF | TRBJ2-7 | TRBV7-2 | many
CASSPGLAGFSYNEQFF | TRBJ2-1 | TRBV5-1 | many
CSARDRGSQETQYF | TRBJ2-5 | TRBV20-1 | many
CASSYDGLNSPLHF | TRBJ1-6 | TRBV9 | many
CSAGTGDTEAFF | TRBJ1-1 | TRBV20-1 | NA
CSARNRDIWTSGTDEQYF | TRBJ2-7 | TRBV20-1 | few
CASSLTGGSVNEQFF | TRBJ2-1 | TRBV5-1 | few
CASSPQDWTQYF | TRBJ2-5 | TRBV18 | many
CSAFEGGGASEQYF | TRBJ2-7 | TRBV20-1 | many
CASSPVDWGDTQYF | TRBJ2-3 | TRBV7-3 | many
CSVEGPRIAEQFF | TRBJ2-1 | TRBV29-1 | many
CSARVSTALRDQYF | TRBJ2-5 | TRBV20-1 | many
CASSIRQYNEQFF | TRBJ2-1 | TRBV3-1 | many
CASSPLQELFSGANVLTF | TRBJ2-6 | TRBV5-6 | many
CASSSWTGGEQFF | TRBJ2-1 | TRBV6-2/TRBV6-3 | NA
CASSPSRANTEAFF | TRBJ1-1 | TRBV7-9 | NA